This T cell receptor (beta chain) derives from a study of blood T cell repertoires in COVID-19. Assay used: immunoSEQ multiplex PCR; TCRdb lists only in-frame clones, some missing. This sample carries about 160,000 clones, more than 70% of them seen once, and the ten largest clones take around 6%. After removal of 5 bases from V and 7 bases from J, the junction contained 11 bases not matched to a gene. The CDR3 totals 15 residues. Germline CDR1 SGHVS, CDR2 FNYEAQ. Sequencing input: PBMCs or T cells enriched from blood (not recorded which). The chain uses TRBV7-6 and TRBJ1-5; 7 bases align to TRBD1. The source of this sequence is a man aged 35 to 55 who had recovered from COVID-19. The CDR3 sequence is CASSLFSGGQQPQHF. DNA for the CDR3: TGTGCCAGCAGCCTATTTTCAGGGGGTCAACAGCCCCAGCATTTT.